At least ten counts were recorded for the clone carrying this TCR beta chain. Its antigen is currently unknown. The data were obtained in a study of shared clonotypes between healthy human individuals. Findings and caveats of the study: Generation probabilities were higher for clonotypes shared across all four sorted-subset donors than for unshared ones.

TCRdb's copy holds only in-frame clones and misses some; the assay was immunoSEQ multiplex PCR. The data show fewer than 1.4 million clones, more than 75% seen once. Germline V gene lookup returns CDR1 MNHEY and CDR2 SVGAGI. V was clipped by 2 bases and J by 4 bases, with 11 bases between them. This CDR3 is built from 14 residues. This rearrangement joins TRBV6-5 to TRBJ1-2, with D perhaps matching TRBD1 (5 bases). The source material was memory CD4+ T cells from PBMCs. Subset: CD45RA-negative fraction. The source is a man aged 18 to 30 in good health. Some clones in this sample may be carry-over from other donors' samples. In nucleotides, the CDR3 is TGTGCCAGCAGTTACGGGGGGGTACCCTATGGCTACACCTTC. This sequence encodes CASSYGGVPYGYTF.